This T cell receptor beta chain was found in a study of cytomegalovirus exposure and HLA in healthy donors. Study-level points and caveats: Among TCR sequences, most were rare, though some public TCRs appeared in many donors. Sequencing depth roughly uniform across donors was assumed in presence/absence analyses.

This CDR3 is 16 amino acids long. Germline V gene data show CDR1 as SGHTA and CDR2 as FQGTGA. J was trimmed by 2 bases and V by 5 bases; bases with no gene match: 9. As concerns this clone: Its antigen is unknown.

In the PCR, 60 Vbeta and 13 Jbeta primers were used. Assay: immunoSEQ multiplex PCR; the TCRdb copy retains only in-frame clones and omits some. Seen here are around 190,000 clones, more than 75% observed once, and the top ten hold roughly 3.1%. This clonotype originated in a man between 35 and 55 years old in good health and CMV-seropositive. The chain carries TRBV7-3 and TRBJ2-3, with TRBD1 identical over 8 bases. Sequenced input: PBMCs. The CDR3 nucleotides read TGTGCCAGCAGCCCAGGGTTGGGACAGGACACAGATACGCAGTATTTT. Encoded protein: CASSPGLGQDTDTQYF.